The 10 T cell receptor beta chains below were found in one sample sequenced in a study of cytomegalovirus exposure and HLA in healthy donors. The PCR had 60 Vbeta and 13 Jbeta primers. Using immunoSEQ multiplex PCR, the repertoire was profiled, and TCRdb retains in-frame clones only, with some absent. The sample has under 200,000 clones, approximately 81% seen once. The specimen was PBMCs. These receptors were collected from a man aged 50 to 60 in good health and CMV-seronegative.

The genes are TRBV4-3 and TRBJ2-7; the D is unclear. Germline lookup yields CDR1 LGHNA and CDR2 YSLEER. Trimming pared 0 bases from V and 3 bases from J, leaving 9 bases between. CDR3 length: 14 amino acids. CDR3 in amino acids: CASSQEAQFYEQYF. In nucleotides, the CDR3 is TGCGCCAGCAGCCAAGAGGCTCAGTTCTACGAGCAGTACTTC.

The rearrangement links TRBV5-6 to TRBJ2-3; D gene ambiguous. The V and J ends lost 7 bases and 3 bases respectively, with 6 bases between them. The CDR3 contains 11 residues. Germline-derived CDR1 and CDR2 are SGHDT and YYEEEE. The CDR3 is CASSRTDTQYF. CDR3 bases: TGTGCCAGCTCTCGGACAGATACGCAGTATTTT.

This clone was observed a few times. V gene TRBV7-9 combines with J gene TRBJ1-1; D call uncertain. Germline V CDR1 and CDR2: SEHNR, FQNEAQ (reference sequence). V lost 5 bases and J lost 1, with 14 bases in between. The CDR3 has 15 amino acids. The CDR3 is CASSHPDRGNTEAFF. The CDR3 DNA reads TGTGCCAGCAGCCATCCGGATCGGGGGAACACTGAAGCTTTCTTT.

The chain combines TRBV9 with TRBJ2-3; 8 bases agree with TRBD2. Unmatched junction bases numbered 5, after V lost 0 bases and J lost 5 bases. CDR3 length: 15 residues. The germline V gene encodes CDR1 SGDLS and CDR2 YYNGEE. CDR3 nucleotides: TGTGCCAGCAGCGTAGACCCCGGGGGGGTAGATACGCAGTATTTT. This codes for CASSVDPGGVDTQYF.

This clone was seen a handful of times. The chain uses TRBV18 and TRBJ1-1; D gene ambiguous. Trimming left V 3 bases short and J 1 base short, with 3 bases between. CDR3 size: 12 residues. Looked up from germline, CDR1 is KGHSH and CDR2 is LQKENI. The CDR3 DNA follows: TGTGCCAGCTCACCCAGGAACACTGAAGCTTTCTTT. It codes for CASSPRNTEAFF.

The chain combines TRBV2 with TRBJ2-5; D possibly corresponds to TRBD1 (6 bases). The CDR3 covers 16 residues. Germline V gene lookup returns CDR1 SNHLY and CDR2 FYNNEI. Between the trimmed V and J ends, which lost 1 base and 1 base, there was a span of 13 bases. The CDR3 nucleotides are TGTGCCAGCAGTGAAGAGGGGGTCTGGGGCCAAGAGACCCAGTACTTC. This translates into CASSEEGVWGQETQYF.

V is TRBV7-2 and J is TRBJ2-1, with D maybe TRBD1 (5 bases). The V gene's germline CDR1 is SGHTA and CDR2 FQGNSA. The CDR3 runs 14 residues. Deletions cut 6 bases from V and 8 bases from J, with 17 bases between. CDR3 DNA sequence: TGTGCCAGCAGACCAGGCTGGGGCGGCGATGAGCAGTTCTTC. Translated: CASRPGWGGDEQFF.

This chain connects TRBV9 to TRBJ1-2; 7 nucleotides line up with TRBD1. This CDR3 contains 13 residues. Germline assignment: CDR1 SGDLS and CDR2 YYNGEE. Unmatched junction bases numbered 8, after V lost 4 bases and J lost 8 bases. DNA for the CDR3: TGTGCCAGCAGCCCCACAGGGGCGGAGGGCTACACCTTC. Translation gives CASSPTGAEGYTF. Together with reference TRBV9 and TRBJ1-2, the CDR3 gives the full variable domain: DSGVTQTPKHLITATGQRVTLRCSPRSGDLSVYWYQQSLDQGLQFLIQYYNGEERAKGNILERFSAQQFPDLHSELNLSSLELGDSALYFCASSPTGAEGYTFGSGTRLTVV.

This clone was recorded only once. The CDR3 DNA follows: TGCGCCAGCAGCCCCCGGGACAGCACTTCCCAACCTGAAGCTTTCTTT. Translation gives CASSPRDSTSQPEAFF. The chain uses TRBV5-1 and TRBJ1-1, with 7 bases that match TRBD1. The CDR3 is 16 residues long. Trimming cost V 4 bases and J 6 bases; bases outside gene matches: 15. Germline CDR1 SGHRS, CDR2 YFSETQ.

A single count supports this clone. This chain connects TRBV18 to TRBJ1-3; D is unresolved. CDR1 and CDR2 from the germline V gene are KGHSH and LQKENI. V was clipped by 10 bases and J by 1 base, with 14 bases between them. The CDR3 is 14 residues long. CDR3 protein: CATIGDLSGNTIYF. The CDR3 region has the DNA TGTGCCACAATTGGAGACCTTTCTGGAAACACCATATATTTT.